This record covers a single TCR beta chain. What it recognizes is unknown. Clones were sequenced by immunoSEQ multiplex PCR, and TCRdb holds only the in-frame ones, with some missing. The profile shows over 200,000 clones, about 86% of them singletons. The sample is drawn from a study of cytomegalovirus exposure and HLA in healthy donors. General study results and limits: Subsequent analysis of the approximately 130 validation repertoires found a tendency for first-cohort TCR clusters to co-occur. Overall, approximately 150 TCR beta chains were annotated as cytomegalovirus-associated. Most TCR sequences were uncommon, yet certain public TCRs appeared in many donors.

The donors were part of the validation cohort, which consisted of roughly 120 subjects and was separate from the first cohort of hundreds of subjects. The sample consisted of PBMCs. This TCR was sampled from a woman aged 18-35 years in good health and CMV-seronegative.

CDR3 loop: CASSLGTGANTGELFF. In DNA, the CDR3 is TGTGCCAGCAGCTTAGGCACAGGGGCGAACACCGGGGAGCTGTTTTTT. V usage is TRBV7-6 and J usage is TRBJ2-2; the match to TRBD1 covers 7 bases. The junction had 2 bases not matched to a gene; V was cut back by 1 base and J by 0 bases. This CDR3 has 16 amino acids. Germline V CDR1 and CDR2: SGHVS, FNYEAQ.